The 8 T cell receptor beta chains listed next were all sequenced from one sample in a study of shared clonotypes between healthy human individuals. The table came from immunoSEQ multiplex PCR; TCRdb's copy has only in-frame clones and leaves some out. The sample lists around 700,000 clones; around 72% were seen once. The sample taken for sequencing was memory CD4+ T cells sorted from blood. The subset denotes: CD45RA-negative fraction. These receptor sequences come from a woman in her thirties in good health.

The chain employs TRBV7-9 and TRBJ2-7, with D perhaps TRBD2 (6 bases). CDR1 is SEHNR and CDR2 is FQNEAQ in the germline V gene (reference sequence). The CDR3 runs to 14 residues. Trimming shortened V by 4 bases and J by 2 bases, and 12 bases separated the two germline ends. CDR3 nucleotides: TGTGCCAGCAGCTCGAGGACTACCGCCTACGAGCAGTACTTC. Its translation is CASSSRTTAYEQYF.

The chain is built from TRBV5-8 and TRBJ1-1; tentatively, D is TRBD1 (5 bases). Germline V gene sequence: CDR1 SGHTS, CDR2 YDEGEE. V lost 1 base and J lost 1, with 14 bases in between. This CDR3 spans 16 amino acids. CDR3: CASSLSMGRENTEAFF. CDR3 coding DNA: TGTGCCAGCAGCTTGTCTATGGGACGGGAGAACACTGAAGCTTTCTTT.

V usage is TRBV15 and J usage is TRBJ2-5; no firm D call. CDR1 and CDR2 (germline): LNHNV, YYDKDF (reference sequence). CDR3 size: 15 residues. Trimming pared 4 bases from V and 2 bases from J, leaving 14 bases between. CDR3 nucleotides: TGTGCCACCAGCATGCAAAGTTGGAGACAAGAGACCCAGTACTTC. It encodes CATSMQSWRQETQYF.

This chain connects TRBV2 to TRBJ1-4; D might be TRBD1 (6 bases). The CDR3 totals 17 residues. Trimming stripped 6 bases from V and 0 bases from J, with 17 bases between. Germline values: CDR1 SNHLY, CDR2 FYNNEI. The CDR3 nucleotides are TGTGCCAGCAGGGACAGCCGCTCTCCTGCAACTAATGAAAAACTGTTTTTT. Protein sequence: CASRDSRSPATNEKLFF.

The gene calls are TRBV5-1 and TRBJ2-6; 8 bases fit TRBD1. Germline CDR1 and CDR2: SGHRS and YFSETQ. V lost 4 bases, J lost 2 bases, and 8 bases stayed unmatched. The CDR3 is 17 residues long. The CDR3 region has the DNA TGCGCCAGCAGCCGGAGCGGACAGGGAACTGGGGCCAACGTCCTGACTTTC. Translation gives CASSRSGQGTGANVLTF.

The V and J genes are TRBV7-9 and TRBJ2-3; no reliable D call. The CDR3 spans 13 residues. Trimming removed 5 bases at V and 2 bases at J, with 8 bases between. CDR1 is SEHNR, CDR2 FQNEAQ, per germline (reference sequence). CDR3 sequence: CASSQLYTDTQYF. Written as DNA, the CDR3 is TGTGCCAGCAGCCAACTCTACACAGATACGCAGTATTTT.

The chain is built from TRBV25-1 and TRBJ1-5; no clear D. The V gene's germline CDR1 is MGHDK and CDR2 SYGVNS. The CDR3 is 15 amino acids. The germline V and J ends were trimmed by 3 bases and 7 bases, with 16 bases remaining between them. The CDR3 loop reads CASSEKGQAGQPQHF. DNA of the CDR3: TGTGCCAGCAGTGAGAAGGGCCAGGCGGGGCAGCCCCAGCATTTT.

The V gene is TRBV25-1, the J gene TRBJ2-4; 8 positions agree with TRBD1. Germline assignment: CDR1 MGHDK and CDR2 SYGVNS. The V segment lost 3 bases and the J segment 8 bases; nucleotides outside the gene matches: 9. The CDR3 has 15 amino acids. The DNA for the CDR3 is TGTGCCAGCAGTGAGAGGACAGGGTTGACGGACATTCAGTACTTC. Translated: CASSERTGLTDIQYF.